This entry describes one T cell receptor beta chain. Antigen unknown. The CDR3 is made up of 14 amino acids. V shed 4 bases and J 6 bases; nucleotides not matched to a gene: 6. Germline V CDR1 and CDR2: GTSNPN, SVGIG (reference sequence). The data were obtained in a study of shared clonotypes between healthy human individuals. Study results and limitations: Larger estimated richness was generally seen in naive subsets than in memory subsets.

CD4+ cells underwent separation, giving CD45RA+ naive and CD45RA-negative memory subsets. The repertoire was sequenced with immunoSEQ multiplex PCR; TCRdb's copy has only in-frame clones and lacks some. The data show roughly 2 million clones, approximately 96% seen once. The chain couples TRBV30 to TRBJ2-3, with 11 bases aligning to TRBD2. The receptor comes from a young man in good health. Material for sequencing was naive CD4+ T cells sorted from blood. Subset meaning: CD45RA+ positively selected. The CDR3 is CAWTASGGRDTQYF. The CDR3 region has the DNA TGTGCCTGGACGGCTAGCGGGGGGAGGGATACGCAGTATTTT.